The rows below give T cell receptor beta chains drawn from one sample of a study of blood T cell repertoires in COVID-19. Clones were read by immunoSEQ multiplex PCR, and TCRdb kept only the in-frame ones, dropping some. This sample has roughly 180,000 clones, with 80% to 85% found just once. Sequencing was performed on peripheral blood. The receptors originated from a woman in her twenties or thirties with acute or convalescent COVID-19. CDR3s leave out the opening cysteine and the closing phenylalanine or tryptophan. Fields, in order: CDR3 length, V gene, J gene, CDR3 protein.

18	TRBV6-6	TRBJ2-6	ASSRQGLKRVGSGANVLT
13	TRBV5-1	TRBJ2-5	ASSSRLQGRETQY
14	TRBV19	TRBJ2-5	ASNLPGQGAKETQY
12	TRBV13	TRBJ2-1	ASSQGQGVNEQF
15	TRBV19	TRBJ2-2	ASSIRGGAWFTGELF
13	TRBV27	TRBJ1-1	ASFPGQLPNTEAF
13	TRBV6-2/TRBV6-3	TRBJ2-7	ASSRSRTGSYEQY
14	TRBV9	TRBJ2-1	ASSPNSVHSYNEQF
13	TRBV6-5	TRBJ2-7	AGRKGQGPSYEQY
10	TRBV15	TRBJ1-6	ATRQGRSPLH
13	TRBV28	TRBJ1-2	ASNKLQGLGHGYT
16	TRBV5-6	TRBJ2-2	ASRVGYGEHLNTGELF
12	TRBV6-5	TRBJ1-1	ASSTRTGNTEAF
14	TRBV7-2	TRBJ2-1	ASSVPGLAAYNEQF
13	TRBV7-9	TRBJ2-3	ASSPTGASGDTQY
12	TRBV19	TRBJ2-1	ASSAGLGGVEQF
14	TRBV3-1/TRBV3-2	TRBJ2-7	ASSHVVSGSSYEQY
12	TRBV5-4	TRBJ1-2	ASSRTGGNYGYT
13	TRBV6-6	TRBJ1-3	ASSSGLNSGNTIY
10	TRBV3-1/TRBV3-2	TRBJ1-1	ASSQTSGPAF
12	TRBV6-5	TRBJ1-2	ASNTGWLNYGYT
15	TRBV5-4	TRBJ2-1	ASSPLQGAGSYNEQF
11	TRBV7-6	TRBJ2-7	ASSKQGQYEQY
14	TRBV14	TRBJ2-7	ASSQVGGSNSYEQY
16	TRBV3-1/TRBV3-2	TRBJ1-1	ASSQDIDRRWMNTEAF
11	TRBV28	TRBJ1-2	ASSGAGHYGYT
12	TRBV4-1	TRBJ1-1	ASSAGGSYTEAF
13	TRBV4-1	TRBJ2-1	ASSQGRRGIDEQF
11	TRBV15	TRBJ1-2	ATSREQNYGYT
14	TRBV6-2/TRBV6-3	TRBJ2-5	ASSYSTGQKSETQY
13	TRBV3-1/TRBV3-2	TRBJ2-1	ASSLSSGRANEQF